These 21 T cell receptor beta chains originate from one sample sequenced in a study of blood T cells in healthy people across ages. The use of a sample-barcoded 5' primer and a J-beta primer mix characterized a second PCR of about 7 to 12 cycles. Each CDR3 protein is one row after TCRdb ran MiXCR on the 5' RACE reads. This table holds nearly 800,000 distinct CDR3 sequences, 56% found once. The sample was blood. These TCRs come from a man between 35 and 55 years old in good health.

The J gene is TRBJ1-2, the V gene TRBV20-1, with 9 bases identical to TRBD1. Germline CDR1 is DFQATT and CDR2 is SNEGSKA (reference sequence). The CDR3 sequence is 12 residues long. V shed 4 bases and J 12 bases; nucleotides not matched to a gene: 9. The CDR3 DNA reads as TGCAGTGCTAAGACTCTTGACAGGGGGGACACCTTC. It codes for CSAKTLDRGDTF.

This clonotype was recorded only once. This chain joins TRBV6-5 and TRBJ1-5; TRBD1 agrees at 7 bases. The V segment lost 5 bases and the J segment 3 bases; nucleotides outside the gene matches: 7. Germline V lookup: CDR1 MNHEY, CDR2 SVGAGI. The CDR3 covers 15 residues. In DNA form, the CDR3 reads TGTGCCAGCAGTCCCCTCGGACAGGCCAATCAGCCCCAGCATTTT. It specifies CASSPLGQANQPQHF.

This clonotype turned up a few times. CDR3 protein: CASSPRTGGAGTDTQYF. CDR3 bases: TGTGCCAGCAGTCCGCGGACAGGGGGCGCCGGCACAGATACGCAGTATTTT. The gene calls are TRBV12-3 or TRBV12-4 and TRBJ2-3, with 11 nucleotides matching TRBD1. The CDR3 covers 17 residues. V lost 5 bases, J lost 1 base, and 8 bases stayed unmatched.

This clonotype was observed many times. A much larger clone sits a single nucleotide away, making a read error possible. CDR3 in amino acids: CASSVGLQGEGYTF. The CDR3 nucleotides read TGCGCCAGCAGCGTGGGATTACAGGGTGAAGGCTACACCTTC. The gene calls are TRBV5-1 and TRBJ1-2; possible D gene TRBD1, 6 bases. CDR1 is SGHRS and CDR2 is YFSETQ in the germline V gene. The CDR3 spans 14 residues. Trimming took off 4 bases at V and 8 bases at J, with 18 bases between the two ends. The full variable domain, rest sourced from reference TRBV5-1 and TRBJ1-2, is KAGVTQTPRYLIKTRGQQVTLSCSPISGHRSVSWYQQTPGQGLQFLFEYFSETQRNKGNFPGRFSGRQFSNSRSEMNVSTLELGDSALYLCASSVGLQGEGYTFGSGTRLTVV.

The rearrangement joins TRBV3-1 to TRBJ2-5; 7 bases agree with TRBD1. Germline trimming cut 0 bases from V and 3 bases from J; bases unmatched to any gene: 1. The CDR3 is 14 residues long. The germline V gene encodes CDR1 LGHDT and CDR2 YNNKEL (reference sequence). The CDR3: CASSQEQGKETQYF. In DNA, the CDR3 is TGTGCCAGCAGCCAAGAACAGGGGAAAGAGACCCAGTACTTC.

The CDR3 here is CASSYSVTQGILDEQYF. The CDR3 region has the DNA TGTGCCAGCAGTTACTCAGTCACTCAGGGGATACTCGACGAGCAGTACTTC. This sequence joins TRBV6-6 and TRBJ2-7, with a possible D match to TRBD1 (6 bases). The CDR3 is made up of 17 amino acids. The germline V gene has CDR1 MNHNY and CDR2 SVGAGI (reference sequence). V lost 0 bases, J lost 5 bases, and 20 bases lay in between.

The chain uses TRBV27 and TRBJ2-7, with a possible D match to TRBD2 (6 bases). The CDR3 loop spans 15 amino acids. The V end lost 2 bases, the J end lost 9 bases, and 20 bases lay between the germline ends. The germline V gene encodes CDR1 MNHEY and CDR2 SMNVEV (reference sequence). CDR3 protein: CASSLRAGLLFGQYF. CDR3 nucleotides: TGTGCCAGCAGTTTACGGGCGGGACTTCTATTTGGGCAGTACTTC.

The chain combines TRBV6-7 with TRBJ1-1; D is possibly TRBD1 (6 bases). TRBV6-7 is an ORF, and what it does is uncertain. The length of the CDR3 is 15 residues. V lost 0 bases to trimming and J lost 5 bases, with 13 bases between them. In nucleotides, the CDR3 is TGTGCCAGCAGTTACTCGAGGCAGGGGTTGACTGAAGCTTTCTTT. This gives the protein CASSYSRQGLTEAFF.

J is TRBJ2-6 and V is TRBV7-9; D gene uncertain. The germline V gene has CDR1 SEHNR and CDR2 FQNEAQ (reference sequence). The CDR3 consists of 17 residues. Trimming removed 1 base from V and 0 bases from J, with 10 bases in between. CDR3 DNA sequence: TGTGCCAGCAGCTTAGGTTCGGCGTTCTCTGGGGCCAACGTCCTGACTTTC. It yields the protein CASSLGSAFSGANVLTF.

The chain combines TRBV10-3 with TRBJ1-1, with TRBD1 matching over 10 bases. The length of the CDR3 is 14 residues. Looked up from germline, CDR1 is ENHRY and CDR2 is SYGVKD. J was trimmed by 4 bases and V by 7 bases; bases with no gene match: 6. The CDR3, as DNA: TGTGCCATCACCGCGGACAGGGGGGCCACTGAAGCTTTCTTT. This sequence encodes CAITADRGATEAFF.

A remark on this clonotype: A clone one base away is much larger, so this may be a read error. The chain carries TRBV6-4 and TRBJ2-3; no reliable D call. Trimming shortened V by 6 bases and J by 4 bases, and 5 bases separated the two germline ends. The CDR3 length is 11 residues. Germline V gene data show CDR1 as MRHNA and CDR2 as SNTAGT. CDR3 sequence: CASRLSDTQYF. The CDR3 coding sequence is TGTGCCAGCAGGCTCTCAGATACGCAGTATTTT.

This clonotype appeared many times. The chain couples TRBV29-1 to TRBJ2-1; no clear D gene. Germline lookup yields CDR1 SQVTM and CDR2 ANQGSEA. Trimming cost V 6 bases and J 10 bases, with 7 bases left between them. The CDR3 sequence is 9 residues long. The CDR3 DNA follows: TGCAGCGTCGAGAAGGAGCAGTTCTTC. Translating gives CSVEKEQFF.

The CDR3 loop is CASSEEKTYYGYTF. As DNA, the CDR3 is TGTGCCAGCAGTGAAGAAAAGACGTACTATGGCTACACCTTC. V gene TRBV6-1 combines with J gene TRBJ1-2; D is uncertain. The V end was cut by 1 base, the J end by 3 bases, with 9 bases between. CDR3 length: 14 residues. Looked up from germline, CDR1 is MNHNS and CDR2 is SASEGT.

The rearrangement links TRBV24-1 to TRBJ1-6, with TRBD1 matching over 7 bases. After removal of 7 bases from V and 7 bases from J, the junction contained 9 bases not matched to a gene. Germline CDR1 and CDR2: KGHDR and SFDVKD. CDR3 length equals 15 residues. This CDR3 reads CATRGVTGENSPLHF. CDR3 sequence (DNA): TGTGCCACCAGAGGGGTTACAGGGGAAAATTCACCCCTCCACTTT.

The gene calls are TRBV6-5 and TRBJ1-1; the D gene is possibly TRBD1 (5 bases). Germline V lookup: CDR1 MNHEY, CDR2 SVGAGI. The CDR3 runs 15 residues. V lost 9 bases to trimming and J lost 1 base, with 18 bases between them. This CDR3 reads CASGKAGTRNTEAFF. Written as DNA, the CDR3 is TGTGCCAGTGGCAAGGCAGGGACGAGGAACACTGAAGCTTTCTTT.

This clonotype showed up just a few times. The rearrangement joins TRBV20-1 to TRBJ2-1, with 7 positions matching TRBD2. The DNA end lines up better with TRBJ2-7; the J call may be wrong. CDR1 and CDR2 (germline): DFQATT, SNEGSKA (reference sequence). The length of the CDR3 is 14 residues. The CDR3 coding sequence is TGCAGTGCTAGAGTCGGGGGGAGCTACAATGAGCAGTACTTC. This codes for CSARVGGSYNEQYF.

J is TRBJ2-1 and V is TRBV6-5, with TRBD2 matching over 10 bases. V was pared by 0 bases and J by 6 bases, with 17 bases of the junction left unmatched. The CDR3 length is 20 residues. Germline CDR1 MNHEY, CDR2 SVGAGI. The CDR3 here is CASSYSKFASGGLGGNEQFF. The CDR3, as DNA: TGTGCCAGCAGTTACTCGAAGTTTGCTAGCGGGGGTCTCGGGGGCAATGAGCAGTTCTTC.

This clonotype came up once. This chain links TRBV12-3 or TRBV12-4 with TRBJ2-7; D unclear. The V end lost 4 bases, the J end lost 0 bases, and 10 bases lay between the germline ends. This CDR3 comprises 14 residues. The chain's CDR3 is CASSWAPGSYEQYF. The CDR3 bases are TGTGCCAGCAGTTGGGCTCCGGGCTCCTACGAGCAGTACTTC.

This clonotype came up a few times. V is TRBV29-1 and J is TRBJ2-1; D may be TRBD1 (5 bases). V lost 4 bases, J lost 8 bases, and 15 bases lay in between. CDR1 is SQVTM, CDR2 ANQGSEA, per germline. The CDR3 spans 13 residues. The CDR3 spells CSVAELREDEQFF. The CDR3 DNA is TGCAGCGTTGCAGAACTCAGGGAAGATGAGCAGTTCTTC.

This chain connects TRBV6-1 to TRBJ1-1; 7 bases fit TRBD1. V was pared by 3 bases and J by 1 base, with 11 bases of the junction left unmatched. CDR3 size: 17 residues. CDR1 and CDR2 (germline): MNHNS, SASEGT. DNA of the CDR3: TGTGCCAGCAGTGAGGTCGGTTGGGGACAGAGGAACACTGAAGCTTTCTTT. It codes for CASSEVGWGQRNTEAFF.

This chain joins TRBV20-1 and TRBJ2-7; D tentatively reads TRBD1 or TRBD2 (6 bases each). The CDR3 spans 16 residues. Trimming left V 6 bases short and J 5 bases short, with 26 bases between. The germline V gene has CDR1 DFQATT and CDR2 SNEGSKA (reference sequence). The DNA of the CDR3 is TGCAGTGCCCGAATAGGGGGAGGTACCTTGCCTAACGAGCAGTACTTC. As protein: CSARIGGGTLPNEQYF.